The TCR beta chain under discussion was sequenced for a study of blood T cell repertoires in COVID-19. Across the study: Researchers got acute and convalescent COVID-19 samples from the United States, Italy and Spain.

Under the authors' procedure: From reference gene primer amplification, estimates of nucleated cell counts were derived. The data were produced by immunoSEQ multiplex PCR, yet TCRdb's version contains in-frame clones alone and is incomplete. V, J and clone size reflect that table, while D and trimming were determined from the DNA. The sample lists approximately 270,000 clones, 70% to 90% occurring once. Germline values: CDR1 LGHDT, CDR2 YNNKEL (reference sequence). V was pared by 0 bases and J by 5 bases, with 4 bases between. This CDR3 is built from 12 residues. V and J are TRBV3-1 (or the pseudogene TRBV3-2) and TRBJ2-5; D gene uncertain. Sample: peripheral blood. The origin of this receptor is a man younger than 35 with active or convalescent COVID-19. DNA for the CDR3: TGTGCCAGCAGCCAAGATTCTGAGACCCAGTACTTC. It yields the protein CASSQDSETQYF.